The 21 T cell receptor beta chains reported below all come from one sample, sequenced in a study of OX40 agonist ivuxolimab in advanced cancers. The method behind the library was the immunoSEQ multiplex PCR assay. As stored in TCRdb, this immuneACCESS dataset retains in-frame rearrangements with V and J assigned. A fraction of the clones does not appear; measured against another copy, unresolved V genes explain less than half of the discrepancy, and the remainder lacks a known reason. The sample includes approximately 52,000 clones, with 70% to 85% observed a single time. The top ten hold roughly 1.1% of the sample. The starting material was CD4+ or CD8+ T cells sorted from blood, obtained in a trial of the OX40 agonist ivuxolimab. These receptors originate from an adult with an advanced solid tumor such as melanoma, head and neck, liver or kidney cancer.

The rearrangement joins TRBV30 to TRBJ2-5; TRBD1 aligns across 10 bases. Germline V lookup: CDR1 GTSNPN, CDR2 SVGIG (reference sequence). With V trimmed by 4 bases and J by 5 bases, 16 bases remained unmatched. The CDR3 consists of 17 residues. The CDR3 region has the DNA TGTGCCTGGACCCGTCGGGGAGGACAGGGGGATTGGGAGACCCAGTACTTC. This gives the protein CAWTRRGGQGDWETQYF.

The chain couples TRBV7-6 to TRBJ2-7; 9 bases map to TRBD1. The CDR3 contains 14 residues. Germline values: CDR1 SGHVS, CDR2 FNYEAQ. Unmatched junction bases numbered 4, after V lost 0 bases and J lost 7 bases. The chain's CDR3 is CASSLAGTGREQYF. The CDR3 DNA follows: TGTGCCAGCAGCTTAGCGGGGACAGGGCGTGAGCAGTACTTC.

This chain links TRBV19 with TRBJ1-6; D gene unclear. The CDR3 runs to 14 residues. V was pared by 4 bases and J by 4 bases, with 8 bases between. Looked up from germline, CDR1 is LNHDA and CDR2 is SQIVND (reference sequence). The CDR3 bases are TGTGCCAGTAGTACCGGACGGTATAATTCACCCCTCCACTTT. It is translated as CASSTGRYNSPLHF.

The chain uses TRBV9 and TRBJ1-4; the match to TRBD1 covers 10 bases. The J segment lost 0 bases and the V segment lost 3 bases, leaving 2 bases of the junction unmatched. The CDR3 extends over 16 amino acids. Germline CDR1 is SGDLS and CDR2 is YYNGEE. The CDR3 DNA follows: TGTGCCAGCAGCGCCGGACAGGGGGCAACTAATGAAAAACTGTTTTTT. The encoded protein is CASSAGQGATNEKLFF.

The rearrangement links TRBV7-2 to TRBJ2-1, with D tentatively TRBD2 (5 bases). The germline V gene encodes CDR1 SGHTA and CDR2 FQGNSA. Trimming took 6 bases from V and 2 from J, leaving 17 bases between them. This CDR3 contains 16 residues. CDR3 protein: CASRASRKGTYNEQFF. The CDR3 region has the DNA TGTGCCAGCAGGGCTAGCCGGAAGGGCACCTACAATGAGCAGTTCTTC.

The V and J genes are TRBV21-1 and TRBJ2-5; TRBD1 was called by the table and not checked on the DNA. TRBV21-1 is a pseudogene segment. The CDR3 runs 16 residues. The CDR3 sequence: CAVLKGAIGIQETQYF. In nucleotides, the CDR3 is TGTGCCGTTCTAAAGGGGGCGATCGGGATTCAAGAGACCCAGTACTTC.

This chain joins TRBV7-2 and TRBJ2-1; 9 bases are a match to TRBD2. The trim removed 6 bases at V and 1 base at J, leaving 4 bases unmatched. CDR3 size: 15 residues. Germline CDR1 reads SGHTA; CDR2 reads FQGNSA. The CDR3 DNA follows: TGTGCCAGCAGTATTAGCGGGAGATCCTACAATGAGCAGTTCTTC. Its translation: CASSISGRSYNEQFF.

The CDR3 region has the DNA TGTGCCAGCAGCTTAGGAGAGGCCGGGGAGCTGTTTTTT. This gives the protein CASSLGEAGELFF. This rearrangement joins TRBV7-2 to TRBJ2-2; no reliable D call. This CDR3 is 13 amino acids long. Between the trimmed V and J ends, which lost 1 base and 6 bases, there was a span of 6 bases. Germline V CDR1 and CDR2: SGHTA, FQGNSA.

This clone appeared once. The chain employs TRBV27 and TRBJ2-5, with D possibly matching TRBD1 (6 bases). Trimming shortened V by 1 base and J by 5 bases, and 14 bases separated the two germline ends. The CDR3 is made up of 15 amino acids. Per the germline V gene, CDR1 is MNHEY and CDR2 is SMNVEV (reference sequence). CDR3: CASSLWGPATETQYF. The CDR3 region has the DNA TGTGCCAGCAGTTTATGGGGGCCAGCTACGGAGACCCAGTACTTC.

In its sample, this clone was seen once. The chain is built from TRBV7-5 and TRBJ1-2. TRBV7-5 is a pseudogene segment. CDR3 length equals 16 residues. The CDR3 is CVRSLGPGTVNYGYTF. DNA for the CDR3: TGTGTCAGAAGCTTAGGTCCAGGGACCGTTAACTATGGCTACACCTTC.

This clone was counted a few times. V is TRBV19 and J is TRBJ1-1; TRBD1 is a possible D gene (5 bases). Germline CDR1 reads LNHDA; CDR2 reads SQIVND (reference sequence). This CDR3 spans 15 amino acids. The V and J ends lost 7 bases and 6 bases respectively, with 21 bases between them. CDR3 region: CASNLGKRQFSEAFF. CDR3 in DNA: TGTGCCAGTAATTTGGGGAAGAGACAGTTCTCTGAAGCTTTCTTT.

J is TRBJ2-1 and V is TRBV4-3, with TRBD2 identical over 9 bases. The CDR3 has 17 residues. Losses at the gene ends were 0 bases for V and 8 bases for J; bases not matched to a gene: 11. Germline values: CDR1 LGHNA, CDR2 YSLEER. The CDR3 bases are TGCGCCAGCAGCCAAGATACGGCTAGCGGGAACGTCCATGAGCAGTTCTTC. Residues: CASSQDTASGNVHEQFF.

The chain carries TRBV19 and TRBJ1-2; D is ambiguous. Germline CDR1 reads LNHDA; CDR2 reads SQIVND (reference sequence). The CDR3 has 13 amino acids. Trimming stripped 3 bases from V and 3 bases from J, with 8 bases between. The CDR3 here is CASSMAHYYGYTF. DNA for the CDR3: TGTGCCAGTAGTATGGCACATTACTATGGCTACACCTTC. The full variable domain, rest sourced from reference TRBV19 and TRBJ1-2, is DGGITQSPKYLFRKEGQNVTLSCEQNLNHDAMYWYRQDPGQGLRLIYYSQIVNDFQKGDIAEGYSVSREKKESFPLTVTSAQKNPTAFYLCASSMAHYYGYTFGSGTRLTVV.

This clone was counted once. The J gene is TRBJ2-5, the V gene TRBV28; possible D gene TRBD1, 5 bases. Germline V lookup: CDR1 MDHEN, CDR2 SYDVKM. V gave up 7 bases and J gave up 5 bases, with 11 bases separating them. The CDR3 runs 12 residues. The CDR3 spells CASTGAMETQYF. CDR3 nucleotide sequence: TGTGCCAGCACTGGGGCGATGGAGACCCAGTACTTC.

The chain couples TRBV30 to TRBJ1-2; D gene ambiguous. Germline loops: CDR1 GTSNPN, CDR2 SVGIG (reference sequence). The CDR3 is 14 amino acids. The V end was cut by 0 bases, the J end by 4 bases, with 12 bases between. The CDR3 DNA sequence: TGTGCCTGGAGTGTACCCCCGCAAGTCTATGGCTACACCTTC. It encodes CAWSVPPQVYGYTF.

The chain joins TRBV5-1 to TRBJ2-5, with 11 bases lining up with TRBD2. CDR1 is SGHRS, CDR2 YFSETQ, per germline. The CDR3 has 16 amino acids. V shed 0 bases and J 4 bases; nucleotides not matched to a gene: 5. This chain's CDR3 is CASSLAVAGGAETQYF. CDR3 nucleotides: TGCGCCAGCAGCTTGGCGGTAGCGGGGGGGGCAGAGACCCAGTACTTC.

The V call is TRBV11-2, the J call TRBJ2-2; D remains ambiguous. This CDR3 is 14 amino acids long. Germline lookup yields CDR1 SGHAT and CDR2 FQNNGV. V shed 3 bases and J shed 6 bases, with 11 bases lying between them. The CDR3 here is CASSFSPRAGELFF. CDR3 DNA sequence: TGTGCCAGCAGCTTTAGCCCCCGAGCCGGGGAGCTGTTTTTT.

The chain couples TRBV11-2 to TRBJ2-7; 9 bases fit TRBD1. V was pared by 3 bases and J by 10 bases, with 4 bases of the junction left unmatched. The V gene's germline CDR1 is SGHAT and CDR2 FQNNGV. This CDR3 has 12 residues. CDR3: CASSLDRGVQYF. The CDR3, as DNA: TGTGCCAGCAGCTTGGACAGGGGAGTCCAGTACTTC.

The chain uses TRBV10-3 and TRBJ2-1; 9 nucleotides line up with TRBD2. Germline V lookup: CDR1 ENHRY, CDR2 SYGVKD. Germline trimming cut 0 bases from V and 7 bases from J; bases unmatched to any gene: 4. The CDR3 runs to 15 residues. The CDR3 protein is CAISESSGGHNEQFF. CDR3 bases: TGTGCCATCAGTGAGTCTAGCGGGGGTCATAATGAGCAGTTCTTC.

This chain links TRBV27 with TRBJ2-3; D is tentatively TRBD1 or TRBD2 (5 bases each). V was pared by 7 bases and J by 1 base, with 12 bases between. The CDR3 has 14 amino acids. In germline, CDR1 is MNHEY, CDR2 SMNVEV (reference sequence). The CDR3 coding sequence is TGTGCCAGCAACAATAGGGGAGGCACAGATACGCAGTATTTT. It yields the protein CASNNRGGTDTQYF.

The chain carries TRBV28 and TRBJ1-1; 8 bases line up with TRBD1. V dropped 4 bases and J dropped 10; count of bases not matched to a gene: 11. CDR3 size: 14 residues. Germline V gene data show CDR1 as MDHEN and CDR2 as SYDVKM. In DNA form, the CDR3 reads TGTGCCAGCAGTTCGCCCGGGACAGGCGCGCGAGCTTTCTTT. Translated, it gives CASSSPGTGARAFF.